These 32 T cell receptor beta chains share one sample of origin, sequenced in a study of control samples from healthy donors and cancer patients (dated by TCRdb to between 2020 and 2021). The library was obtained by the immunoSEQ multiplex PCR assay. TCRdb carries this immuneACCESS record with in-frame sequences only. Its versions omit some clonotypes, under half of them owing to an unresolved V gene in the studies checked, with the rest unexplained. The sample has around 80,000 clones on record, over 85% of them singletons. The biggest ten clones account for about 5.5% of the sample. Sequencing was done on a sample of blood. Every receptor here comes from a man aged 50 or older in good health.

V gene TRBV11-2 combines with J gene TRBJ2-7; D is possibly TRBD1 or TRBD2 (5 bases each). In germline, CDR1 is SGHAT, CDR2 FQNNGV. CDR3 length: 17 residues. V lost 5 bases and J 2 bases, leaving 22 bases between the germline ends. The CDR3 DNA sequence: TGTGCCAGCAGCCGCAAAGGGACCCCGCTCGGCACCTACGAGCAGTACTTC. It translates to CASSRKGTPLGTYEQYF.

The V call is TRBV19, the J call TRBJ1-2; 7 bases match TRBD1. Germline CDR1 is LNHDA and CDR2 is SQIVND (reference sequence). Unmatched junction bases numbered 3, after V lost 2 bases and J lost 6 bases. There are 13 residues in the CDR3. This chain's CDR3 is CASSITGAHGYTF. The CDR3 bases are TGTGCCAGTAGTATAACAGGGGCCCATGGCTACACCTTC. Looking up the rest from reference TRBV19 and TRBJ1-2 gives the full variable domain: DGGITQSPKYLFRKEGQNVTLSCEQNLNHDAMYWYRQDPGQGLRLIYYSQIVNDFQKGDIAEGYSVSREKKESFPLTVTSAQKNPTAFYLCASSITGAHGYTFGSGTRLTVV.

This clone was seen just once. The CDR3 loop is CASSTGGWETQYF. The DNA for the CDR3 is TGTGCCAGCAGTACAGGGGGCTGGGAGACCCAGTACTTC. The chain recombines TRBV6-5 with TRBJ2-5; 9 bases line up with TRBD1. Trimming cost V 5 bases and J 5 bases; bases outside gene matches: 3. Germline V lookup: CDR1 MNHEY, CDR2 SVGAGI. The CDR3 length is 13 residues.

This CDR3 is CASSRISTDTQYF. The CDR3 DNA reads as TGTGCCAGCAGCCGGATAAGCACAGATACGCAGTATTTT. The chain employs TRBV12-3 or TRBV12-4 and TRBJ2-3, with D unresolved. The CDR3 contains 13 residues. Trimming removed 6 bases from V and 0 bases from J, with 7 bases in between.

J is TRBJ1-5 and V is TRBV18, with unresolved D. The ends were cut back, 2 bases at V and 4 bases at J, with 12 bases in the middle. The germline V gene has CDR1 KGHSH and CDR2 LQKENI. This CDR3 contains 15 residues. In nucleotides, the CDR3 is TGTGCCAGCTCACCAGTGCGGAGCGGGAATCAGCCCCAGCATTTT. Protein sequence: CASSPVRSGNQPQHF.

The CDR3 DNA reads TGTGCCAGCAGTGAAGTGGCACCCCATCAGCCCCAGCATTTT. It translates to CASSEVAPHQPQHF. V gene TRBV2 combines with J gene TRBJ1-5; the D is unclear. The V end was cut by 1 base, the J end by 5 bases, with 9 bases between. Germline V CDR1 and CDR2: SNHLY, FYNNEI. This CDR3 is built from 14 residues.

V and J are TRBV9 and TRBJ1-2; D remains ambiguous. Per the germline V gene, CDR1 is SGDLS and CDR2 is YYNGEE. The length of the CDR3 is 17 residues. V was shortened by 4 bases and J by 4 bases, with 23 bases between the two germline ends. The CDR3 loop is CASSPSSTGVPPYGYTF. CDR3 sequence (DNA): TGTGCCAGCAGCCCTAGTTCAACCGGGGTACCCCCCTATGGCTACACCTTC.

This chain uses TRBV4-1 with TRBJ2-3; 10 bases match TRBD2. This CDR3 has 17 amino acids. After removal of 0 bases from V and 0 bases from J, the junction contained 3 bases not matched to a gene. Germline V gene data show CDR1 as MGHRA and CDR2 as YSYEKL. The CDR3 spells CASSQDMGLASTDTQYF. The CDR3 bases are TGCGCCAGCAGCCAAGATATGGGACTAGCGAGCACAGATACGCAGTATTTT.

The V gene is TRBV19, the J gene TRBJ1-2; possibly TRBD1 for D (5 bases). V was clipped by 6 bases and J by 3 bases, with 14 bases between them. The germline gives CDR1 LNHDA, CDR2 SQIVND (reference sequence). The length of the CDR3 is 14 residues. The CDR3 sequence is CASRISDTDYGYTF. Here the CDR3 DNA reads TGTGCCAGTAGGATCTCGGACACAGACTATGGCTACACCTTC.

This chain joins TRBV30 and TRBJ1-5, with D hard to call. The CDR3 runs to 12 residues. Germline-derived CDR1 and CDR2 are GTSNPN and SVGIG (reference sequence). V dropped 1 base and J dropped 3 bases, with 4 bases sitting between them. CDR3 in amino acids: CAWSADNQPQHF. Written as DNA, the CDR3 is TGTGCCTGGAGTGCTGACAATCAGCCCCAGCATTTT.

The chain links TRBV5-1 to TRBJ2-1; no definite D call. V was clipped by 0 bases and J by 0 bases, with 7 bases between them. The germline CDR1 and CDR2 sequences are SGHRS and YFSETQ. The CDR3 covers 15 residues. The CDR3 sequence is CASSLDTSSYNEQFF. CDR3 DNA sequence: TGCGCCAGCAGCTTGGACACCAGCTCCTACAATGAGCAGTTCTTC.

The chain links TRBV24-1 to TRBJ2-1; D is perhaps TRBD2 (7 bases). The CDR3 spans 16 residues. Looked up from germline, CDR1 is KGHDR and CDR2 is SFDVKD. Trimming left V 7 bases short and J 2 bases short, with 17 bases between. CDR3 DNA sequence: TGTGCCACCAGGCGGGGAGGGGGGCTTGCCTACAATGAGCAGTTCTTC. Protein product: CATRRGGGLAYNEQFF.

This chain connects TRBV6-4 to TRBJ1-6; no definite D call. CDR3 size: 13 residues. The germline V and J ends were trimmed by 0 bases and 10 bases, with 7 bases remaining between them. CDR1 is MRHNA, CDR2 SNTAGT, per germline. The CDR3 region is CASSDSPTSPLHF. The CDR3 DNA is TGTGCCAGCAGTGACTCCCCGACGTCACCCCTCCACTTT.

V usage is TRBV6-6 and J usage is TRBJ2-1; the D gene is possibly TRBD2 (6 bases). CDR1 and CDR2 (germline): MNHNY, SVGAGI (reference sequence). The CDR3 consists of 13 residues. Trimming pared 6 bases from V and 4 bases from J, leaving 10 bases between. The CDR3 region is CASSPTSYNEQFF. As DNA, the CDR3 is TGTGCCAGCAGCCCGACTAGTTACAATGAGCAGTTCTTC.

V and J are TRBV27 and TRBJ2-2; D is unresolved. Germline CDR1 is MNHEY and CDR2 is SMNVEV (reference sequence). The CDR3 covers 15 residues. V lost 0 bases and J lost 1, with 6 bases in between. The DNA of the CDR3 is TGTGCCAGCAGTTTATCGTCTGGGAACACCGGGGAGCTGTTTTTT. Translation gives CASSLSSGNTGELFF.

This clone has only one observation. V gene TRBV5-4 combines with J gene TRBJ1-4; the D gene is possibly TRBD1 (5 bases). V was shortened by 4 bases and J by 8 bases, with 15 bases between the two germline ends. The CDR3 is 14 residues long. Germline CDR1 and CDR2: SGHNT and YYREEE (reference sequence). The CDR3 sequence: CASSPGLRGEKLFF. For the CDR3, the DNA is TGTGCCAGCAGCCCGGGGTTACGGGGCGAAAAACTGTTTTTT.

The J gene is TRBJ1-2, the V gene TRBV5-1; the D gene is possibly TRBD1 (5 bases). The CDR3 is 14 amino acids. The germline V and J ends were trimmed by 1 base and 1 base, with 8 bases remaining between them. CDR1 and CDR2 (germline): SGHRS, YFSETQ. The CDR3 DNA is TGCGCCAGCAGCTTGAATCAGGGTAACTATGGCTACACCTTC. It is translated as CASSLNQGNYGYTF.

The table lists this clone with a count of one. The chain links TRBV6-5 to TRBJ1-5; no definite D call. From germline, CDR1 is MNHEY and CDR2 SVGAGI. The CDR3 sequence is 15 residues long. The V and J ends lost 5 bases and 2 bases respectively, with 13 bases between them. The CDR3 DNA reads TGTGCCAGCAGTCCTGGGCTGGTTGGCAATCAGCCCCAGCATTTT. The encoded protein is CASSPGLVGNQPQHF.

The sample holds one count of this clone. The chain uses TRBV19 and TRBJ1-5, with 8 bases that match TRBD1. CDR3 length equals 16 residues. V was pared by 3 bases and J by 7 bases, with 11 bases of the junction left unmatched. Germline V gives CDR1 LNHDA, CDR2 SQIVND (reference sequence). The CDR3: CASSILQGARQQPQHF. In DNA, the CDR3 is TGTGCCAGTAGTATTCTCCAGGGGGCCCGTCAGCAGCCCCAGCATTTT. Complete variable domain (other parts from reference TRBV19 and TRBJ1-5): DGGITQSPKYLFRKEGQNVTLSCEQNLNHDAMYWYRQDPGQGLRLIYYSQIVNDFQKGDIAEGYSVSREKKESFPLTVTSAQKNPTAFYLCASSILQGARQQPQHFGDGTRLSIL.

In this sample, this clone turned up a few times. This rearrangement joins TRBV30 to TRBJ1-1; D is undetermined. Trimming took 4 bases from V and 5 from J, leaving 23 bases between them. Per germline, CDR1 GTSNPN and CDR2 SVGIG (reference sequence). CDR3 length: 16 residues. The CDR3 is CAWTGPKIAGTTEAFF. The CDR3 DNA is TGTGCCTGGACCGGACCGAAAATTGCAGGAACGACTGAAGCTTTCTTT.

The chain recombines TRBV29-1 with TRBJ2-4, with D perhaps matching TRBD1 (6 bases). Germline CDR1 SQVTM, CDR2 ANQGSEA. V was trimmed by 5 bases and J by 1 base, leaving 27 bases between them. This CDR3 is 19 amino acids long. The DNA for the CDR3 is TGCAGCGTTAGGACTGGTGGGGGACAACAACGCCTGGCCAAAAACATTCAGTACTTC. Its translation: CSVRTGGGQQRLAKNIQYF.

This clone was recorded only once. This chain joins TRBV18 and TRBJ1-5; TRBD1 matches 9 bases. The CDR3 loop spans 17 amino acids. Germline values: CDR1 KGHSH, CDR2 LQKENI. V was pared by 2 bases and J by 0 bases, with 5 bases of the junction left unmatched. The CDR3 is CASSPWDRAYSNQPQHF. CDR3 DNA: TGTGCCAGCTCACCATGGGACAGGGCCTATAGCAATCAGCCCCAGCATTTT. Full variable domain (outside the CDR3, taken from reference TRBV18 and TRBJ1-5): NAGVMQNPRHLVRRRGQEARLRCSPMKGHSHVYWYRQLPEEGLKFMVYLQKENIIDESGMPKERFSAEFPKEGPSILRIQQVVRGDSAAYFCASSPWDRAYSNQPQHFGDGTRLSIL.

V usage is TRBV25-1 and J usage is TRBJ1-2; TRBD1 is a possible D gene (6 bases). The germline V gene encodes CDR1 MGHDK and CDR2 SYGVNS. The CDR3 has 13 residues. Trimming removed 9 bases at V and 8 bases at J, with 19 bases between. For the CDR3, the DNA is TGTGCCAGTGAAGACAGGAATGTTGGCGGCTACACCTTC. Translated, it gives CASEDRNVGGYTF.

Here the CDR3 DNA reads TGTGCCAGCAGTTCGGACTTCTTGTATGGCTACACCTTC. Encoded protein: CASSSDFLYGYTF. This rearrangement joins TRBV27 to TRBJ1-2, with D uncertain. The germline V and J ends were trimmed by 4 bases and 5 bases, with 11 bases remaining between them. CDR1 and CDR2 from the germline V gene are MNHEY and SMNVEV (reference sequence). The CDR3 loop spans 13 amino acids.

The chain has TRBV27 and TRBJ2-3; D assignment may be TRBD1 or TRBD2 (5 bases each). There are 16 residues in the CDR3. Trimming cost V 3 bases and J 1 base, with 14 bases left between them. Germline V gene sequence: CDR1 MNHEY, CDR2 SMNVEV (reference sequence). CDR3 nucleotides: TGTGCCAGCAGTTTTGGGTTCGGGGCGGGCACAGATACGCAGTATTTT. Its protein is CASSFGFGAGTDTQYF.

The V and J genes are TRBV7-8 and TRBJ2-3; the match to TRBD2 covers 7 bases. Trimming took 4 bases from V and 4 from J; bases not matched to a gene: 5. The V gene's germline CDR1 is SGHVS and CDR2 FQNEAQ. The CDR3 spans 14 residues. This CDR3 is CASSSRLASDTQYF. CDR3 nucleotides: TGTGCCAGCAGCTCCCGACTAGCTTCAGATACGCAGTATTTT. Full variable domain (rest looked up from reference TRBV7-8 and TRBJ2-3): GAGVSQSPRYKVAKRGQDVALRCDPISGHVSLFWYQQALGQGPEFLTYFQNEAQLDKSGLPSDRFFAERPEGSVSTLKIQRTQQEDSAVYLCASSSRLASDTQYFGPGTRLTVL.

This clone was seen a single time. The chain recombines TRBV7-9 with TRBJ2-3; 15 bases are shared with TRBD2. The V and J ends lost 4 bases and 2 bases, in that order; junction bases with no gene match: 7. CDR3 length: 18 amino acids. Germline V CDR1 and CDR2: SEHNR, FQNEAQ (reference sequence). This chain's CDR3 is CASSSPGLAGGSTDTQYF. CDR3 bases: TGTGCCAGCAGCTCCCCGGGACTAGCGGGGGGATCCACAGATACGCAGTATTTT.

This chain connects TRBV11-2 to TRBJ2-5; D may be TRBD1 (6 bases). CDR1 is SGHAT, CDR2 FQNNGV, per germline. Trimming took off 5 bases at V and 5 bases at J, with 15 bases between the two ends. CDR3 size: 14 residues. The CDR3 DNA is TGTGCCAGCAGCCCGAGTACAGGGATCGAGACCCAGTACTTC. Amino acids: CASSPSTGIETQYF.

The V gene is TRBV2, the J gene TRBJ1-5, with TRBD1 matching over 10 bases. Trimming took 6 bases from V and 2 from J; bases not matched to a gene: 19. Germline lookup yields CDR1 SNHLY and CDR2 FYNNEI. This CDR3 spans 20 amino acids. CDR3 in DNA: TGTGCCAGCAGCCCCCGACGCGGACAGGGGGGGGTATTGGGCAATCAGCCCCAGCATTTT. Its translation is CASSPRRGQGGVLGNQPQHF.

This clone was recorded only once. The rearrangement uses TRBV27 and TRBJ2-3, with D perhaps matching TRBD1 or TRBD2 (5 bases each). The CDR3 runs 17 residues. The V end was cut by 3 bases, the J end by 1 base, with 17 bases between. CDR1 is MNHEY and CDR2 is SMNVEV in the germline V gene (reference sequence). CDR3 protein: CASSLTTRGGRTDTQYF. CDR3 nucleotides: TGTGCCAGCAGTTTGACTACTAGGGGCGGACGCACAGATACGCAGTATTTT.

V is TRBV5-6 and J is TRBJ2-5, with D unclear. Germline V lookup: CDR1 SGHDT, CDR2 YYEEEE. The CDR3 extends over 14 amino acids. Trimming left V 4 bases short and J 5 bases short, with 15 bases between. The CDR3 spells CASSDRRTRETQYF. The CDR3 DNA sequence: TGTGCCAGCAGCGATAGACGGACGAGGGAGACCCAGTACTTC.

The chain combines TRBV30 with TRBJ1-2, with D possibly being TRBD1 (6 bases). Trimming pared 6 bases from V and 7 bases from J, leaving 21 bases between. This CDR3 is built from 14 residues. Germline values: CDR1 GTSNPN, CDR2 SVGIG (reference sequence). The CDR3 is CACLPRGQSSGYTF. The CDR3 coding sequence is TGTGCCTGCCTCCCCCGAGGACAGAGCAGTGGCTACACCTTC.